The 9 T cell receptor delta chains in this list originate from one sample, sequenced in a study of gamma-delta chains in newborns, infants, children. TCRdb fed the reads to CATT. In the table there are 7,500 or so delta-chain clones, about 10% of which are singletons. The sequenced sample consisted of blood. The receptors derive from a child who was a newborn, infant or young child, either healthy, febrile or measles-vaccinated (not recorded which).

This chain links TRDV2 with TRDJ1; the match to TRDD3 covers 11 bases. No J gene was available from TCRdb, and it was assigned here by a germline match of the DNA. CDR3 length equals 18 residues. Germline loops: CDR1 GEAIGNYY, CDR2 EKD. Trimming took 3 bases from V and 3 from J; bases not matched to a gene: 14. CDR3 sequence (DNA): TGTGCCTGTGACGCCGTTTTACTGGGGGATAACAGGTCCGATAAACTCATCTTT. Residues: CACDAVLLGDNRSDKLIF.

This clone was seen a handful of times. Given a much more abundant clone one base away, this may be a read error. V usage is TRDV2 and J usage is TRDJ3; no reliable D call. V gave up 6 bases and J gave up 1 base, with 21 bases separating them. The V gene's germline CDR1 is GEAIGNYY and CDR2 EKD. The CDR3 runs to 19 residues. The CDR3 loop reads CACNPLVPRESWDTRQMFF. The CDR3 region has the DNA TGTGCCTGTAACCCTCTGGTCCCCCGGGAATCCTGGGACACCCGACAGATGTTTTTC.

This clone has only one observation. A J gene of TRDJ2 was called, though the V gene was not; TRDD3, as called in the table, went unchecked against the DNA. The CDR3 has 19 residues. CDR3 sequence (DNA): TGTGCCTGTGACACCGTCCTACTGGGGGATACGCTCTTGACATCACAACTCTTCTTT. It yields the protein CACDTVLLGDTLLTSQLFF.

The J gene was identified as TRDJ1, and no V gene was called; no check of the table's D call, TRDD3, against the DNA was made. The CDR3 totals 18 residues. CDR3 sequence: CALGERIHWGITADKLIF. In DNA form, the CDR3 reads TGTGCTCTTGGGGAGCGTATCCACTGGGGGATTACCGCCGATAAACTCATCTTT.

Details on this clone: A read error may account for a junction end that differs from germline. V gene TRDV2 combines with J gene TRDJ3; 9 bases line up with TRDD3. Matching the DNA to germline supplied the J gene, which TCRdb does not give. Germline-derived CDR1 and CDR2 are GEAIGNYY and EKD. The CDR3 runs 21 residues. The CDR3 nucleotides are TGTGCCTGTGGCACCGCCTGGGGGATGCAAAAGAGCTCCTGGGACACCCGACAGATGTTTTTC. Protein product: CACGTAWGMQKSSWDTRQMFF.

By share, this clone counts as medium-sized. V is TRDV2 and J is TRDJ1; TRDD3 aligns across 10 bases. V was pared by 2 bases and J by 0 bases, with 8 bases of the junction left unmatched. This CDR3 has 17 residues. CDR1 is GEAIGNYY and CDR2 is EKD in the germline V gene. CDR3 sequence reads: CACDNLLGDSYTDKLIF. The CDR3 DNA follows: TGTGCCTGTGACAATTTACTGGGGGATTCGTACACCGATAAACTCATCTTT.

In its sample, this clone was seen a few times. This may be a read error: a much more frequent sequence differs by one nucleotide. The genes are TRDV2 and TRDJ3; D is perhaps TRDD3 (6 bases). Germline CDR1 reads GEAIGNYY; CDR2 reads EKD. The CDR3 spans 21 residues. The DNA of the CDR3 is TGTGCCTGTGACACCGGGTTCGCTGGGGTCCAGAGCTCCTGGGACACCCGACAGACGTTTTTC. It specifies CACDTGFAGVQSSWDTRQTFF.

By share, this clone ranks as medium-sized. The chain has TRDV2 and TRDJ1; 8 nucleotides agree with TRDD3. V dropped 4 bases and J dropped 10; count of bases not matched to a gene: 10. Germline V gives CDR1 GEAIGNYY, CDR2 EKD. The CDR3 runs 13 residues. As DNA, the CDR3 is TGTGCCTGTGATCACCTTGGGGGATCTCCACTCATCTTT. As protein: CACDHLGGSPLIF.

The chain has TRDV2 and TRDJ1; 7 bases are a match to TRDD3. Per the germline V gene, CDR1 is GEAIGNYY and CDR2 is EKD. The CDR3 contains 20 residues. With V trimmed by 3 bases and J by 0 bases, 21 bases remained unmatched. The CDR3 DNA reads TGTGCCTGTGACCCCATAGGAGTGGGGGACCCGAACGTTTACACCGATAAACTCATCTTT. It yields the protein CACDPIGVGDPNVYTDKLIF.